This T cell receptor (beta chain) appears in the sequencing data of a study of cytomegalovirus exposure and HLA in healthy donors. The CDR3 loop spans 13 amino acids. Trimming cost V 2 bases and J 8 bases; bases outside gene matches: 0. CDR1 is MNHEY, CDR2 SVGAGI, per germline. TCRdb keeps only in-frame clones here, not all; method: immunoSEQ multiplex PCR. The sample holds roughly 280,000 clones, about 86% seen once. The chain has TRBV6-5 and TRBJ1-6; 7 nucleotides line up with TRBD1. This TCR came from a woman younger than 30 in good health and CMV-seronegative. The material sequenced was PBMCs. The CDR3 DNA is TGTGCCAGCAGTTACGACAGGGATTCACCCCTCCACTTT. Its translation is CASSYDRDSPLHF.